The 29 T cell receptor beta chains reported below all come from one sample, sequenced in a study of identical twins (dated by TCRdb to 2016 to 2017). Libraries were prepared through 5' RACE. Sequenced on an Illumina HiSeq 2000. TCRdb applied fastp at Q25 and MiXCR to the public reads, then kept only in-frame beta chains. Rows are unified per CDR3 protein, each entry keeping the most common DNA and genes. This sample lists some 1,600,000 distinct CDR3 sequences; roughly 35% were detected once. 0.27% of the sample is taken by the ten largest. The sequenced material came from cord blood. These receptors came from a newborn girl in good health.

This clonotype has more than one count but fewer than ten. The chain joins TRBV12-3 or TRBV12-4 to TRBJ2-1, with D possibly TRBD2 on 5 matching bases. The CDR3 extends over 14 amino acids. Trimming removed 3 bases from V and 7 bases from J, with 13 bases in between. The CDR3 loop is CASSFGPEGNEQFF. The CDR3 DNA follows: TGTGCCAGCAGTTTTGGGCCCGAGGGTAATGAGCAGTTCTTC.

As for this clonotype: A read error may produce the germline difference seen at one junction end. The rearrangement joins TRBV20-1 to TRBJ2-1, with 9 bases matching TRBD2. There are 16 residues in the CDR3. Germline lookup yields CDR1 DFQATT and CDR2 SNEGSKA (reference sequence). The CDR3 region has the DNA TGCAGTGCTAGCCCAATTGGACTAGCGCTAGACAATGAGCTGTTCTTC. This sequence encodes CSASPIGLALDNELFF.

A word on this clonotype: The junction does not match germline at one end; this may be a read error. The V and J genes are TRBV20-1 and TRBJ2-4; the D gene is possibly TRBD2 (5 bases). The DNA end lines up better with TRBJ2-5; the J call may be wrong. CDR1 and CDR2 (germline): DFQATT, SNEGSKA (reference sequence). CDR3 length equals 13 residues. CDR3 sequence reads: CSVRDGLQETQYF. As DNA, the CDR3 is TGCAGTGTTAGAGACGGACTCCAAGAGACCCAGTACTTC.

About this clonotype itself: Sequence at one end of the junction differs from germline and may be a read error. This rearrangement joins TRBV20-1 to TRBJ2-1; 8 bases line up with TRBD2. The CDR3 contains 13 residues. Germline V gene lookup returns CDR1 DFQATT and CDR2 SNEGSKA (reference sequence). The CDR3 region has the DNA TGCAGTGCTTTTAGCGGGGCCTACAATGAGCAGGTCTTC. This codes for CSAFSGAYNEQVF.

The rearrangement uses TRBV20-1 and TRBJ2-5, with a weak D call TRBD2 (5 bases). Trimming took off 5 bases at V and 11 bases at J, with 21 bases between the two ends. This CDR3 has 13 residues. Germline V gene lookup returns CDR1 DFQATT and CDR2 SNEGSKA (reference sequence). The CDR3: CSARASPYNEQYF. In DNA form, the CDR3 reads TGCAGTGCTCGGGCTAGCCCCTACAATGAGCAGTACTTC.

The chain employs TRBV6-1 and TRBJ2-7, with 8 positions matching TRBD2. The CDR3 is made up of 19 amino acids. CDR1 is MNHNS, CDR2 SASEGT, per germline. V gave up 10 bases and J gave up 7 bases; unmatched junction bases: 30. CDR3 residues: CAIWGRTSQRGYQYNEQYF. The CDR3 DNA is TGTGCCATTTGGGGTCGGACTAGCCAGCGGGGGTACCAATACAATGAGCAGTACTTC.

This clonotype was picked up a small number of times. One end of the junction varies from germline; a read error may be responsible. The CDR3 region is CASREAGEAYEQYF. Written as DNA, the CDR3 is TGTGCCAGCAGGGAAGCGGGGGAGGCCTACGAGCAGTACTTC. This chain connects TRBV2 to TRBJ2-7, with 8 bases identical to TRBD2. Looked up from germline, CDR1 is SNHLY and CDR2 is FYNNEI. This CDR3 contains 14 residues.

The rearrangement joins TRBV5-1 to TRBJ2-3; D is undetermined. Trimming shortened V by 0 bases and J by 1 base, and 9 bases separated the two germline ends. CDR3 length: 15 amino acids. Germline CDR1 SGHRS, CDR2 YFSETQ. The CDR3 DNA reads TGCGCCAGCAGCTTGGAGTTTGCGGGCACAGATACGCAGTATTTT. It is translated as CASSLEFAGTDTQYF.

This clonotype was picked up a small number of times. The genes are TRBV28 and TRBJ1-6, with a possible D match to TRBD1 (6 bases). Germline assignment: CDR1 MDHEN and CDR2 SYDVKM. This CDR3 region has 15 residues. V lost 6 bases and J 1 base, leaving 10 bases between the germline ends. The CDR3: CASRTGLSYNSPLHF. The CDR3 region has the DNA TGTGCCAGCAGGACAGGTCTTTCCTATAATTCACCCCTCCACTTT. Complete variable domain (other parts from reference TRBV28 and TRBJ1-6): DVKVTQSSRYLVKRTGEKVFLECVQDMDHENMFWYRQDPGLGLRLIYFSYDVKMKEKGDIPEGYSVSREKKERFSLILESASTNQTSMYLCASRTGLSYNSPLHFGNGTRLTVT.

This clonotype was seen only once. The V gene is TRBV27, the J gene TRBJ1-5; D remains ambiguous. The CDR3 has 17 residues. Germline values: CDR1 MNHEY, CDR2 SMNVEV (reference sequence). V lost 0 bases and J lost 4, with 16 bases in between. The CDR3 reads CASSLSVGEGVNQPQHF. The CDR3 DNA sequence: TGTGCCAGCAGTTTATCTGTTGGGGAGGGTGTTAATCAGCCCCAGCATTTT.

This clonotype occurred a few times. The chain links TRBV19 to TRBJ2-7, with D possibly TRBD2 on 6 matching bases. Germline loops: CDR1 LNHDA, CDR2 SQIVND (reference sequence). CDR3 length: 14 amino acids. Trimming removed 0 bases at V and 2 bases at J, with 8 bases between. DNA of the CDR3: TGTGCCAGTAGTATAGATCGGGGGACCTACGAGCAGTACTTC. Its protein product is CASSIDRGTYEQYF.

This clonotype was counted many times. This chain joins TRBV29-1 and TRBJ2-3; D not certain. The CDR3 is 12 amino acids. In germline, CDR1 is SQVTM, CDR2 ANQGSEA. Trimming left V 0 bases short and J 4 bases short, with 5 bases between. The chain's CDR3 is CSVEDHPDTQYF. The CDR3 DNA follows: TGCAGCGTTGAAGATCACCCAGATACGCAGTATTTT.

This clonotype was detected once. The chain is built from TRBV27 and TRBJ2-7, with TRBD2 matching 10 bases. The germline V gene encodes CDR1 MNHEY and CDR2 SMNVEV (reference sequence). V dropped 3 bases and J dropped 7; count of bases not matched to a gene: 3. This CDR3 is built from 13 residues. CDR3 sequence reads: CASSFSGRAEQYF. In nucleotides, the CDR3 is TGTGCCAGCAGTTTCAGCGGGAGGGCTGAGCAGTACTTC.

The J gene is TRBJ2-3, the V gene TRBV20-1; D not certain. Looked up from germline, CDR1 is DFQATT and CDR2 is SNEGSKA (reference sequence). V was pared by 4 bases and J by 2 bases, with 13 bases between. There are 14 residues in the CDR3. The CDR3 coding sequence is TGCAGTGCTACGCAGCTACCATCCACAGATACGCAGTATTTT. It encodes CSATQLPSTDTQYF.

This chain joins TRBV29-1 and TRBJ2-7; D is undetermined. Germline values: CDR1 SQVTM, CDR2 ANQGSEA. CDR3 size: 11 residues. The germline V and J ends were trimmed by 2 bases and 5 bases, with 7 bases remaining between them. CDR3: CSVEKGNEQYF. In DNA, the CDR3 is TGCAGCGTTGAAAAGGGCAACGAGCAGTACTTC.

This clonotype was observed a handful of times. The chain is built from TRBV20-1 and TRBJ2-7, with D perhaps being TRBD1 or TRBD2 (5 bases each). The CDR3 contains 15 residues. The germline V and J ends were trimmed by 2 bases and 5 bases, with 19 bases remaining between them. Germline lookup yields CDR1 DFQATT and CDR2 SNEGSKA (reference sequence). In nucleotides, the CDR3 is TGCAGTGCTAGATCGAGGACGGGACCAGGCCACGAGCAGTACTTC. The encoded protein is CSARSRTGPGHEQYF.

This clonotype has just a few counts. CDR3 in amino acids: CASSYWRQETQYF. The CDR3 DNA follows: TGTGCCAGCAGTTATTGGCGACAAGAGACCCAGTACTTC. This sequence joins TRBV6-2 or TRBV6-3 and TRBJ2-5; D not certain. From germline, CDR1 is MNHEY and CDR2 SVGEGT. The V end was cut by 3 bases, the J end by 2 bases, with 7 bases between. This CDR3 is built from 13 residues.

The chain couples TRBV4-2 to TRBJ2-3, with a tentative D call TRBD2 (6 bases). Germline values: CDR1 LGHNA, CDR2 YNFKEQ. This CDR3 region has 16 residues. Trimming cost V 4 bases and J 1 base, with 15 bases left between them. CDR3 sequence (DNA): TGTGCCAGCAGCCCCCAGTTGGCTAGCGGCACAGATACGCAGTATTTT. Translating it yields CASSPQLASGTDTQYF.

The genes are TRBV20-1 and TRBJ1-2; no definite D call. The V end lost 6 bases, the J end lost 3 bases, and 14 bases lay between the germline ends. This CDR3 contains 13 residues. Per the germline V gene, CDR1 is DFQATT and CDR2 is SNEGSKA (reference sequence). This chain's CDR3 is CSARRARHYGYTF. The CDR3 bases are TGCAGTGCACGAAGGGCCAGGCACTATGGCTACACCTTC.

The chain recombines TRBV7-8 with TRBJ1-1; the D gene is possibly TRBD1 (5 bases). Trimming stripped 1 base from V and 4 bases from J, with 16 bases between. Germline-derived CDR1 and CDR2 are SGHVS and FQNEAQ. This CDR3 is built from 16 residues. The CDR3 DNA sequence: TGTGCCAGCAGCTTAGAGGGGAGCGGGGGGAGCACTGAAGCTTTCTTT. Protein: CASSLEGSGGSTEAFF. The full variable domain, completed using reference TRBV7-8 and TRBJ1-1, is GAGVSQSPRYKVAKRGQDVALRCDPISGHVSLFWYQQALGQGPEFLTYFQNEAQLDKSGLPSDRFFAERPEGSVSTLKIQRTQQEDSAVYLCASSLEGSGGSTEAFFGQGTRLTVV.

This clonotype was seen a handful of times. The CDR3 spells CASSFRDLNYEQYF. The CDR3 DNA reads as TGCGCCAGCAGCTTCCGGGACCTAAACTACGAGCAGTACTTC. The chain employs TRBV5-1 and TRBJ2-7; perhaps D is TRBD1 or TRBD2 (5 bases each). Germline V gives CDR1 SGHRS, CDR2 YFSETQ. CDR3 length equals 14 residues. Trimming left V 2 bases short and J 3 bases short, with 12 bases between. The full variable domain, rest sourced from reference TRBV5-1 and TRBJ2-7, is KAGVTQTPRYLIKTRGQQVTLSCSPISGHRSVSWYQQTPGQGLQFLFEYFSETQRNKGNFPGRFSGRQFSNSRSEMNVSTLELGDSALYLCASSFRDLNYEQYFGPGTRLTVT.

This clonotype came up many times. V gene TRBV20-1 combines with J gene TRBJ2-3; unclear D gene. Per germline, CDR1 DFQATT and CDR2 SNEGSKA (reference sequence). This CDR3 has 13 residues. V was clipped by 2 bases and J by 0 bases, with 6 bases between them. The CDR3 DNA reads as TGCAGTGCTAGATTACCTAGCACAGATACGCAGTATTTT. It codes for CSARLPSTDTQYF.

This clonotype was picked up a small number of times. The chain uses TRBV2 and TRBJ2-4; tentative D call: TRBD1 (5 bases). V was trimmed by 0 bases and J by 1 base, leaving 16 bases between them. The CDR3 is 18 residues long. Germline V gives CDR1 SNHLY, CDR2 FYNNEI. The CDR3 sequence is CASSEAKFDSWAKNIQYF. For the CDR3, the DNA is TGTGCCAGCAGTGAAGCGAAGTTCGACAGTTGGGCCAAAAACATTCAGTACTTC.

The CDR3 spells CASSLLAGLDPYNEQFF. CDR3 DNA sequence: TGTGCCAGCAGCTTGCTAGCGGGCCTAGACCCCTACAATGAGCAGTTCTTC. This chain joins TRBV7-2 and TRBJ2-1; 8 nucleotides align to TRBD2. Germline CDR1 and CDR2: SGHTA and FQGNSA. Unmatched junction bases numbered 9, after V lost 3 bases and J lost 2 bases. This CDR3 contains 17 residues.

V and J are TRBV20-1 and TRBJ1-6; TRBD1 aligns across 9 bases. V trimming: 8 bases; J trimming: 5 bases; junction bases outside the gene matches: 10. The germline V gene encodes CDR1 DFQATT and CDR2 SNEGSKA (reference sequence). The CDR3 sequence is 15 residues long. The CDR3 nucleotides are TGCAGTCTCTCATCCCGGGACAGGGATAATTCACCCCTCCACTTT. Encoded protein: CSLSSRDRDNSPLHF.

The V gene is TRBV2, the J gene TRBJ2-1; D is unclear. V lost 7 bases and J 0 bases, leaving 10 bases between the germline ends. The germline V gene has CDR1 SNHLY and CDR2 FYNNEI. There are 14 residues in the CDR3. The CDR3 DNA sequence: TGTGCCAGCACCAGGCTTAGCTCCTACAATGAGCAGTTCTTC. It translates to CASTRLSSYNEQFF.

The gene calls are TRBV3-1 and TRBJ1-1; TRBD1 might be the D (5 bases). This CDR3 comprises 14 residues. Trimming cost V 4 bases and J 9 bases, with 18 bases left between them. CDR1 is LGHDT, CDR2 YNNKEL, per germline (reference sequence). CDR3 protein: CASSLSSGPLQAFF. The CDR3 DNA reads as TGTGCCAGCAGCCTTTCGTCGGGGCCCCTCCAAGCTTTCTTT.

The chain uses TRBV28 and TRBJ2-5; D remains ambiguous. The CDR3 contains 14 residues. Germline V gives CDR1 MDHEN, CDR2 SYDVKM. V was clipped by 5 bases and J by 5 bases, with 15 bases between them. The CDR3 region has the DNA TGTGCCAGCAGTCACCCCCGGGTAAGGGAGACCCAGTACTTC. It encodes CASSHPRVRETQYF.

This clonotype was seen a handful of times. This chain links TRBV20-1 with TRBJ2-5; no definite D call. Per germline, CDR1 DFQATT and CDR2 SNEGSKA (reference sequence). The CDR3 is 15 amino acids. V lost 0 bases and J lost 1, with 12 bases in between. CDR3 nucleotide sequence: TGCAGTGCTAGAGATCTCCAGGAGATCCAAGAGACCCAGTACTTC. Its protein product is CSARDLQEIQETQYF.